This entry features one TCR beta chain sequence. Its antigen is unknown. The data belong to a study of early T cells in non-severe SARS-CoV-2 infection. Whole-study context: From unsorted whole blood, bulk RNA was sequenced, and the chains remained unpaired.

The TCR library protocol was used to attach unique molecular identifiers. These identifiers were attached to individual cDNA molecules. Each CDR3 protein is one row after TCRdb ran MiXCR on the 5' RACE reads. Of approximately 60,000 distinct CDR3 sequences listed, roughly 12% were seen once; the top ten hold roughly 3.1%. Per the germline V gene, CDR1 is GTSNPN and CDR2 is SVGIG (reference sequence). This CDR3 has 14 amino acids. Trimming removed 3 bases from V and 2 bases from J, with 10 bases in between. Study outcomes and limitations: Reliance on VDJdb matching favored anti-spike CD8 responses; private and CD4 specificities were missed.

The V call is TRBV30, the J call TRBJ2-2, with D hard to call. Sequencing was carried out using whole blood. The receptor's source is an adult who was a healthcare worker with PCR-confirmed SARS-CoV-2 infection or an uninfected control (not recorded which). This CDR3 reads CAWRVGSNTGELFF. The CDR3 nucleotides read TGTGCCTGGAGGGTGGGCTCCAACACCGGGGAGCTGTTTTTT.